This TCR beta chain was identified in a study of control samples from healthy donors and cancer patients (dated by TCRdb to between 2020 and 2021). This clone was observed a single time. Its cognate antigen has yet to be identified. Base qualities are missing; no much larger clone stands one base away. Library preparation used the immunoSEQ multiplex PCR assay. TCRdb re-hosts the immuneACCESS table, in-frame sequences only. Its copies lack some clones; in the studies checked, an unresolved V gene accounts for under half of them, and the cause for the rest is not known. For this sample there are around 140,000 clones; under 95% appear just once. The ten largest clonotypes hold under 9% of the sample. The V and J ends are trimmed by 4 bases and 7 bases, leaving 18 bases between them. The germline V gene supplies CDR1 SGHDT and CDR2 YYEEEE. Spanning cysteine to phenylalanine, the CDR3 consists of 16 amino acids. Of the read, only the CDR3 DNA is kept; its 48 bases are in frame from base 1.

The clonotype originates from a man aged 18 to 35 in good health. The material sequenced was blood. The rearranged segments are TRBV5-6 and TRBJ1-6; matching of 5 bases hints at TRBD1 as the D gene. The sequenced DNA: TGTGCCAGCAGCCTTAAAATCGACAGTCTGAATTCACCCCTCCACTTT. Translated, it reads CASSLKIDSLNSPLHF.